A selection of T cell receptor beta chains follows, all from one sample in a study of control samples from healthy donors and cancer patients. TCRdb's copy holds only in-frame clones and misses some; the assay was immunoSEQ multiplex PCR. This sample contains approximately 190,000 clones. The sequencing input was blood. These receptors all stem from a young woman in good health. Each CDR3 is given with its conserved first and last residue. A D gene is named only where the DNA matches it firmly. For some rows the clone size is stated as once, few or many, or as a class when expanded; others skip it.

cdr3_nt: TGCGCCAGCAGTGAGTCGAGGGGATGGGGCAATCAGCCCCAGCATTTT; cdr3_aa: CASSESRGWGNQPQHF; d_call: NA; cdr3_length: 16; j_call: TRBJ1-5; v_call: TRBV10-2; clone_size: NA
cdr3_nt: TGTGCCAGCACTCCCTTGTGGGGTTCTAATCAGCCCCAGCATTTT; cdr3_aa: CASTPLWGSNQPQHF; d_call: NA; cdr3_length: 15; j_call: TRBJ1-5; v_call: TRBV6-5; clone_size: NA
cdr3_nt: TGTGCCAGCAGTTTTGGTGGGACAGGGGGGCCGGGTGGCTACACCTTC; cdr3_aa: CASSFGGTGGPGGYTF; d_call: TRBD1; cdr3_length: 16; j_call: TRBJ1-2; v_call: TRBV28; clone_size: NA
cdr3_nt: TGTGCCAGCGGGACAGGAGGCCAGCCCCAGCATTTT; cdr3_aa: CASGTGGQPQHF; d_call: TRBD1; cdr3_length: 12; j_call: TRBJ1-5; v_call: TRBV6-5; clone_size: NA
cdr3_nt: TGTGCCAGCAGCTTGTCAGGGGGCGGCTACACCTTC; cdr3_aa: CASSLSGGGYTF; d_call: TRBD1; cdr3_length: 12; j_call: TRBJ1-2; v_call: TRBV7-3; clone_size: NA
cdr3_nt: TGTGCCAGCAGCCATACAGGGAGTAACACTGAAGCTTTCTTT; cdr3_aa: CASSHTGSNTEAFF; d_call: NA; cdr3_length: 14; j_call: TRBJ1-1; v_call: TRBV7-9; clone_size: NA
cdr3_nt: TGTGCCAGCAGTTCACCAAAAAGCACAGATACGCAGTATTTT; cdr3_aa: CASSSPKSTDTQYF; d_call: NA; cdr3_length: 14; j_call: TRBJ2-3; v_call: TRBV28; clone_size: NA
cdr3_nt: TGTGCCAGCAGATTAGACAGTTATGGCTACACCTTC; cdr3_aa: CASRLDSYGYTF; d_call: NA; cdr3_length: 12; j_call: TRBJ1-2; v_call: TRBV7-2; clone_size: NA
cdr3_nt: TGCGCCAGCAGCCAAGAGTGGGCAGGCGGCTACGAGCAGTACTTC; cdr3_aa: CASSQEWAGGYEQYF; d_call: NA; cdr3_length: 15; j_call: TRBJ2-7; v_call: TRBV4-3; clone_size: NA
cdr3_nt: TGTGCCAGCAGCGTTATGGGGGGCGGCTACACCTTC; cdr3_aa: CASSVMGGGYTF; d_call: NA; cdr3_length: 12; j_call: TRBJ1-2; v_call: TRBV9; clone_size: NA
cdr3_nt: TGTGCCAGCAGCTCCACAATCCAAGAGACCCAGTACTTC; cdr3_aa: CASSSTIQETQYF; d_call: NA; cdr3_length: 13; j_call: TRBJ2-5; v_call: TRBV5-6; clone_size: NA
cdr3_nt: TGTGCCAGCAGAGCCGACGCCAACTCTGGAAACACCATATATTTT; cdr3_aa: CASRADANSGNTIYF; d_call: NA; cdr3_length: 15; j_call: TRBJ1-3; v_call: TRBV28; clone_size: NA
cdr3_nt: TGTGCCAGCAGCCACGGGACAGTGCTAAGAAAAGCTTTCTTT; cdr3_aa: CASSHGTVLRKAFF; d_call: TRBD1; cdr3_length: 14; j_call: TRBJ1-1; v_call: TRBV14; clone_size: NA
cdr3_nt: TGTGCCAGCAGCTTAGAGGGCGTGGCCTTGAACACCGGGGAGCTGTTTTTT; cdr3_aa: CASSLEGVALNTGELFF; d_call: NA; cdr3_length: 17; j_call: TRBJ2-2; v_call: TRBV7-9; clone_size: NA
cdr3_nt: TGTGCCAGCAGTTACTTTCCACCAAACTATGGCTACACCTTC; cdr3_aa: CASSYFPPNYGYTF; d_call: NA; cdr3_length: 14; j_call: TRBJ1-2; v_call: TRBV6-6; clone_size: NA
cdr3_nt: TGTGCCAGCAGTAGAGATACCCCCCAAGTAGGTTCACCCCTCCACTTT; cdr3_aa: CASSRDTPQVGSPLHF; d_call: NA; cdr3_length: 16; j_call: TRBJ1-6; v_call: TRBV6-6; clone_size: NA
cdr3_nt: TGTGCCAGCAGCTTAGCGCAGGCTCAGCCCCAGCATTTT; cdr3_aa: CASSLAQAQPQHF; d_call: NA; cdr3_length: 13; j_call: TRBJ1-5; v_call: TRBV7-2; clone_size: NA
cdr3_nt: TGCGCCAGCAGCTTGTCGGTCCCCGGGGAGCTGTTTTTT; cdr3_aa: CASSLSVPGELFF; d_call: NA; cdr3_length: 13; j_call: TRBJ2-2; v_call: TRBV5-1; clone_size: NA
cdr3_nt: TGTGCCAGCAGCTTAAGAAGGGGGGGTCGCGAGGAAAAACTGTTTTTT; cdr3_aa: CASSLRRGGREEKLFF; d_call: NA; cdr3_length: 16; j_call: TRBJ1-4; v_call: TRBV7-2; clone_size: NA
cdr3_nt: TGTGCCAGCAGCGTAGTTGGGGTCGGGGAGCTGTTTTTT; cdr3_aa: CASSVVGVGELFF; d_call: NA; cdr3_length: 13; j_call: TRBJ2-2; v_call: TRBV9; clone_size: NA
cdr3_nt: TGTGCCAGCAGGGCGGAGTATGGCTACACCTTC; cdr3_aa: CASRAEYGYTF; d_call: NA; cdr3_length: 11; j_call: TRBJ1-2; v_call: TRBV2; clone_size: NA
cdr3_nt: TGTGCCAGCTCACCACTGGTCAGGGAAGAAAAACTGTTTTTT; cdr3_aa: CASSPLVREEKLFF; d_call: NA; cdr3_length: 14; j_call: TRBJ1-4; v_call: TRBV18; clone_size: NA
cdr3_nt: TGTGCCACCAAGAGGGGTTATGGGGTCGACGAGCAGTACTTC; cdr3_aa: CATKRGYGVDEQYF; d_call: NA; cdr3_length: 14; j_call: TRBJ2-7; v_call: TRBV19; clone_size: NA
cdr3_nt: TGTGCCAGCAGTTTGTACGGCCCGAACACTGAAGCTTTCTTT; cdr3_aa: CASSLYGPNTEAFF; d_call: NA; cdr3_length: 14; j_call: TRBJ1-1; v_call: TRBV28; clone_size: NA
cdr3_nt: TGTGCCAGCACTTTGCGGGGGCGGTTGAATCAGCCCCAGCATTTT; cdr3_aa: CASTLRGRLNQPQHF; d_call: NA; cdr3_length: 15; j_call: TRBJ1-5; v_call: TRBV2; clone_size: NA
cdr3_nt: TGTGCCAGCAGTTTGGGGGGACGGGAGACCCAGTACTTC; cdr3_aa: CASSLGGRETQYF; d_call: NA; cdr3_length: 13; j_call: TRBJ2-5; v_call: TRBV6-2/TRBV6-3; clone_size: NA
cdr3_nt: TGCAGCGTCTCCCGGGACAGGGGAAGCTCGGGGTTCTTC; cdr3_aa: CSVSRDRGSSGFF; d_call: TRBD1; cdr3_length: 13; j_call: TRBJ2-1; v_call: TRBV29-1; clone_size: NA
cdr3_nt: TGTGCCAGCAGCACCCAGGGGACAGGGAACACTGAAGCTTTCTTT; cdr3_aa: CASSTQGTGNTEAFF; d_call: TRBD1; cdr3_length: 15; j_call: TRBJ1-1; v_call: TRBV7-8; clone_size: NA
cdr3_nt: TGTGCCAGCAGAGCTGGCGGGGGGTACAATGAGCAGTTCTTC; cdr3_aa: CASRAGGGYNEQFF; d_call: TRBD2; cdr3_length: 14; j_call: TRBJ2-1; v_call: TRBV28; clone_size: NA
cdr3_nt: TGTGCCAGCAGCCTTAGGAGGGGGCTGGTCCGAGCCAAAAACATTCAGTACTTC; cdr3_aa: CASSLRRGLVRAKNIQYF; d_call: NA; cdr3_length: 18; j_call: TRBJ2-4; v_call: TRBV11-2; clone_size: NA
cdr3_nt: TGTGCCAGCAGTTTAATCCGGGGCAAGGATGGCTACACCTTC; cdr3_aa: CASSLIRGKDGYTF; d_call: NA; cdr3_length: 14; j_call: TRBJ1-2; v_call: TRBV27; clone_size: NA
cdr3_nt: TGTGCCAGCAGTACCTCATGGGGGGAAGTGAGCGGCTACACCTTC; cdr3_aa: CASSTSWGEVSGYTF; d_call: NA; cdr3_length: 15; j_call: TRBJ1-2; v_call: TRBV27; clone_size: NA
cdr3_nt: TGCGCCAGCAGCCCGGGGACAGGGGGCTACACCGGGGAGCTGTTTTTT; cdr3_aa: CASSPGTGGYTGELFF; d_call: TRBD1; cdr3_length: 16; j_call: TRBJ2-2; v_call: TRBV5-1; clone_size: NA
cdr3_nt: TGTGCCAGCAGCGTACTAGCGGGGGCTTTTAGCACAGATACGCAGTATTTT; cdr3_aa: CASSVLAGAFSTDTQYF; d_call: TRBD2; cdr3_length: 17; j_call: TRBJ2-3; v_call: TRBV9; clone_size: NA
cdr3_nt: TGTGCCAGCAGTTATCGCGGCGGGGGCTCGTACGAGCAGTACTTC; cdr3_aa: CASSYRGGGSYEQYF; d_call: NA; cdr3_length: 15; j_call: TRBJ2-7; v_call: TRBV6-2/TRBV6-3; clone_size: NA
cdr3_nt: TGTGCCAGCCGGGCAGCTAGCTCCTATAATTCACCCCTCCACTTT; cdr3_aa: CASRAASSYNSPLHF; d_call: NA; cdr3_length: 15; j_call: TRBJ1-6; v_call: TRBV6-5; clone_size: NA
cdr3_nt: TGTGCCATCAGTGCCACCCCCAGTAGTCCCCTCCACTTT; cdr3_aa: CAISATPSSPLHF; d_call: NA; cdr3_length: 13; j_call: TRBJ1-6; v_call: TRBV10-3; clone_size: NA
cdr3_nt: TGTGCCAGCAGCTCGGGACTCCTCTCTGGAAACACCATATATTTT; cdr3_aa: CASSSGLLSGNTIYF; d_call: NA; cdr3_length: 15; j_call: TRBJ1-3; v_call: TRBV5-8; clone_size: NA
cdr3_nt: TGTGCCAGCAGCGTGGGTGGGCTAGCGGGGGACCAAGAGACCCAGTACTTC; cdr3_aa: CASSVGGLAGDQETQYF; d_call: TRBD2; cdr3_length: 17; j_call: TRBJ2-5; v_call: TRBV9; clone_size: NA
cdr3_nt: TGTGCCAGCAGCGGCGGACCGTGGGGCTACACCTTC; cdr3_aa: CASSGGPWGYTF; d_call: NA; cdr3_length: 12; j_call: TRBJ1-2; v_call: TRBV28; clone_size: NA
cdr3_nt: TGTGCCAGCAGCCCCCATCCTACGAACTACAATGAGCAGTTCTTC; cdr3_aa: CASSPHPTNYNEQFF; d_call: NA; cdr3_length: 15; j_call: TRBJ2-1; v_call: TRBV4-2; clone_size: NA
cdr3_nt: TGTGCCAGCAGTTTTCGGCGGTATAGCAATCAGCCCCAGCATTTT; cdr3_aa: CASSFRRYSNQPQHF; d_call: NA; cdr3_length: 15; j_call: TRBJ1-5; v_call: TRBV28; clone_size: NA
cdr3_nt: TGTGCCAGCAGCCGGCTGGGACAGGGCTACGAGCAGTACTTC; cdr3_aa: CASSRLGQGYEQYF; d_call: TRBD1; cdr3_length: 14; j_call: TRBJ2-7; v_call: TRBV5-4; clone_size: NA
cdr3_nt: TGTGCCAGCAGCGTATCGAACAGGCCGAATCAGCCCCAGCATTTT; cdr3_aa: CASSVSNRPNQPQHF; d_call: NA; cdr3_length: 15; j_call: TRBJ1-5; v_call: TRBV9; clone_size: NA
cdr3_nt: TGTGCCAGCAGCTTAGGTGGGGCTAATAGCAATCAGCCCCAGCATTTT; cdr3_aa: CASSLGGANSNQPQHF; d_call: NA; cdr3_length: 16; j_call: TRBJ1-5; v_call: TRBV7-2; clone_size: NA
cdr3_nt: TGCAGTTCTTACTCCTACCAAGCGCAGTACTTC; cdr3_aa: CSSYSYQAQYF; d_call: NA; cdr3_length: 11; j_call: TRBJ2-7; v_call: TRBV20-1; clone_size: NA
cdr3_nt: TGTGCCAGCAGGGATACGGGACAACCCTACGAGCAGTACTTC; cdr3_aa: CASRDTGQPYEQYF; d_call: NA; cdr3_length: 14; j_call: TRBJ2-7; v_call: TRBV25-1; clone_size: NA
cdr3_nt: TGCGCCAGCAGCTTGGCCCTTCAAAGGGACACTGAAGCTTTCTTT; cdr3_aa: CASSLALQRDTEAFF; d_call: NA; cdr3_length: 15; j_call: TRBJ1-1; v_call: TRBV5-1; clone_size: NA
cdr3_nt: TGTGCCAGCAGCTCTCCGGACAGGGGCACAGATACGCAGTATTTT; cdr3_aa: CASSSPDRGTDTQYF; d_call: TRBD1; cdr3_length: 15; j_call: TRBJ2-3; v_call: TRBV4-2; clone_size: NA
cdr3_nt: TGTGCCAGCAGTTCGGCCGGGACTAGCCGCAATGAGCAGTTCTTC; cdr3_aa: CASSSAGTSRNEQFF; d_call: TRBD2; cdr3_length: 15; j_call: TRBJ2-1; v_call: TRBV28; clone_size: NA
cdr3_nt: TGTGCCTGGGGGTTGACGCGGAACACCATATATTTT; cdr3_aa: CAWGLTRNTIYF; d_call: NA; cdr3_length: 12; j_call: TRBJ1-3; v_call: TRBV30; clone_size: NA
cdr3_nt: TGTGCCAGCAGTCTTTCAGGTTATAATGAAAAACTGTTTTTT; cdr3_aa: CASSLSGYNEKLFF; d_call: NA; cdr3_length: 14; j_call: TRBJ1-4; v_call: TRBV27; clone_size: NA
cdr3_nt: TGTGCCAGCTTGGGAGTCTACGAGCAGTACTTC; cdr3_aa: CASLGVYEQYF; d_call: NA; cdr3_length: 11; j_call: TRBJ2-7; v_call: TRBV2; clone_size: NA
cdr3_nt: TGTGCCAGCAGTTCGCAATACACTCCGGGGTCAGGGGACATTCAGTACTTC; cdr3_aa: CASSSQYTPGSGDIQYF; d_call: NA; cdr3_length: 17; j_call: TRBJ2-4; v_call: TRBV28; clone_size: NA
cdr3_nt: TGTGCCAGCGAGGACAGCTCCGAGTCCGATGAGCAGTTCTTC; cdr3_aa: CASEDSSESDEQFF; d_call: NA; cdr3_length: 14; j_call: TRBJ2-1; v_call: TRBV6-5; clone_size: medium-sized
cdr3_nt: TGTGCCAGCAGTTCGGGGTCCTATGGCTACACCTTC; cdr3_aa: CASSSGSYGYTF; d_call: NA; cdr3_length: 12; j_call: TRBJ1-2; v_call: TRBV28; clone_size: NA
cdr3_nt: TGTGCCAGCACTCTCCCGCGACTGAACACTGAAGCTTTCTTT; cdr3_aa: CASTLPRLNTEAFF; d_call: NA; cdr3_length: 14; j_call: TRBJ1-1; v_call: TRBV28; clone_size: NA
cdr3_nt: TGTGCCAGCATTCGCCCCGCGAACACTGAAGCTTTCTTT; cdr3_aa: CASIRPANTEAFF; d_call: NA; cdr3_length: 13; j_call: TRBJ1-1; v_call: TRBV6-5; clone_size: NA
cdr3_nt: TGTGCCAGCAGTTCCCCGACAGGGGGCTTCGACGAGCAGTACTTC; cdr3_aa: CASSSPTGGFDEQYF; d_call: TRBD1; cdr3_length: 15; j_call: TRBJ2-7; v_call: TRBV27; clone_size: NA